Following are 5 T cell receptor beta chains from one sample sequenced in a study of PD-1 blockade in classical Hodgkin lymphoma. All patients relapsed after autologous stem cell transplantation, and brentuximab vedotin exposure varied. The table came from immunoSEQ multiplex PCR; TCRdb's copy has only in-frame clones and leaves some out. Of about 100,000 clones in the sample, around 88% were seen once. The material was peripheral blood mononuclear cells (PBMCs), obtained before the second cycle of nivolumab. All receptors derive from a human donor with classical Hodgkin lymphoma.

V and J are TRBV7-9 and TRBJ2-5, with D possibly matching TRBD1 (5 bases). The better agreement between TRBJ2-7 and the DNA end casts doubt on the J call. Germline V gene lookup returns CDR1 SEHNR and CDR2 FQNEAQ (reference sequence). The CDR3 loop spans 13 amino acids. In DNA form, the CDR3 reads TGTGCCAGCAGCCCGAGACAGAACTACGAGCAGTACTTC. As protein: CASSPRQNYEQYF.

The chain joins TRBV19 to TRBJ1-5, with unresolved D. The CDR3 is 14 amino acids. V lost 2 bases and J 5 bases, leaving 10 bases between the germline ends. Germline V CDR1 and CDR2: LNHDA, SQIVND (reference sequence). CDR3 loop: CASSISGVHQPQHF. The CDR3 DNA sequence: TGTGCCAGTAGTATATCGGGAGTTCATCAGCCCCAGCATTTT.

The chain combines TRBV5-5 with TRBJ2-5; 8 nucleotides agree with TRBD1. From germline, CDR1 is SGHKS and CDR2 YYEKEE (reference sequence). V was clipped by 4 bases and J by 2 bases; unmatched bases: 4. This CDR3 comprises 14 residues. The CDR3 sequence: CASSKDRAQETQYF. The DNA for the CDR3 is TGTGCCAGCAGCAAGGACAGGGCGCAAGAGACCCAGTACTTC.

The J gene is TRBJ1-2, the V gene TRBV28, with D perhaps TRBD1 (5 bases). Germline CDR1 MDHEN, CDR2 SYDVKM. The CDR3 is 15 amino acids. V gave up 6 bases and J gave up 8 bases, with 22 bases separating them. The CDR3 bases are TGTGCCAGCAGCACAGGCTCCGGGGGGGTAAAGGGCTACACCTTC. Amino acid sequence: CASSTGSGGVKGYTF.

The chain carries TRBV19 and TRBJ1-5; D remains ambiguous. V was trimmed by 3 bases and J by 1 base, leaving 7 bases between them. Germline-derived CDR1 and CDR2 are LNHDA and SQIVND (reference sequence). The CDR3 is 14 amino acids. CDR3 region: CASSISESNQPQHF. The CDR3 region has the DNA TGTGCCAGTAGTATCTCAGAAAGCAATCAGCCCCAGCATTTT.